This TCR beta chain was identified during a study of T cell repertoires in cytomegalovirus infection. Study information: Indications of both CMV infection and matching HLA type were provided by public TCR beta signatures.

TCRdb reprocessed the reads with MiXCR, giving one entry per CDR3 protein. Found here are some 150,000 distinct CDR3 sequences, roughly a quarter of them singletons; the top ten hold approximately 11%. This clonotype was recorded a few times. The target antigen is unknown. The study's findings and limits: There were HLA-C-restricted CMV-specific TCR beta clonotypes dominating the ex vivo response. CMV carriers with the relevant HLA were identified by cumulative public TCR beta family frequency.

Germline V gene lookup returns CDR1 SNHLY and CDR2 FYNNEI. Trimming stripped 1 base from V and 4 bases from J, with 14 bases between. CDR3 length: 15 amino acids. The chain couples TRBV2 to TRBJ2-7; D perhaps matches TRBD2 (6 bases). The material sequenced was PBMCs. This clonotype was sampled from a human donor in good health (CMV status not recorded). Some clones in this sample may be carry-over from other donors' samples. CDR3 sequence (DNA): TGTGCCAGCAGTGAAGGGGGCGGGGACCTTTACGAGCAGTACTTC. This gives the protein CASSEGGGDLYEQYF.